This TCR beta chain appears in the sequencing data of a study of T cells after yellow fever vaccination. Study observations and caveats: Clones that expanded after primary vaccination mostly reappeared after the booster (around 96% CD4, 70% to 90% CD8).

Trimming removed 6 bases from V and 7 bases from J; junction bases left unmatched: 6. The CDR3 runs 12 residues. Each CDR3 protein is one row after TCRdb ran MiXCR on the 5' RACE reads. Counted here are 500,000 to 700,000 distinct CDR3 sequences, roughly 21% occurring once; the ten biggest clones make up roughly an eighth. With regard to this clonotype: Its antigen is still unknown.

The source was PBMCs, collected 15 days after the yellow fever booster vaccination. The chain recombines TRBV23-1 with TRBJ2-7; the match to TRBD2 covers 7 bases. TRBV23-1 belongs to the ORF category, with a function that is uncertain. The receptor was isolated from a man under 40 who received the YFV17D yellow fever vaccine. The DNA for the CDR3 is TGCGCCAGCAGCCGGGCCGGGAGGGAGCAGTACTTC. Amino acids: CASSRAGREQYF.